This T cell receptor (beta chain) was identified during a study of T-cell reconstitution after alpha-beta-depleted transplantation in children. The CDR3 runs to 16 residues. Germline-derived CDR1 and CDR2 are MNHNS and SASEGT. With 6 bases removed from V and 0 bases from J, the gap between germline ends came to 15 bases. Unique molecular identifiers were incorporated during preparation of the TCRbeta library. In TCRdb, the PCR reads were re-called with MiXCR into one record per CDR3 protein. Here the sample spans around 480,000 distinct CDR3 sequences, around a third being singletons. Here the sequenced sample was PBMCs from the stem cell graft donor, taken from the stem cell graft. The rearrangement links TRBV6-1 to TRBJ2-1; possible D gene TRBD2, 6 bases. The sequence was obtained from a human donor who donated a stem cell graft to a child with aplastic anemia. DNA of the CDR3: TGTGCCAGCAGCGTGGGACTCATGAGCTCCTACAATGAGCAGTTCTTC. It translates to CASSVGLMSSYNEQFF.